There are a few counts of the clone carrying this T cell receptor beta chain. Its antigen is not identified. Time point given: persistent/refractory GD, antithyroid drugs over 5 years with positive TRAb. Scientists built the TCR library using RNA that was extracted from PBMCs. Diagnosing Graves' disease relied on the American Thyroid Association guidelines. The data originate from a study of regulatory T cells in long-lasting Graves disease. Study results and limitations: With some 2,800 shared public clonotypes, persistent patients exceeded new patients, who shared more than 750. Persistent Graves' cases showed lower TCR diversity than newly diagnosed cases.

The CDR3 covers 16 residues. Germline V gene lookup returns CDR1 SGHTA and CDR2 FQGTGA. Arm-PCR with iRepertoire HTBI primers amplified the CDR3 regions for these TCR beta libraries. TCRdb re-called the multiplex PCR reads with MiXCR, one entry per CDR3 protein. This sample carries about 430,000 distinct CDR3 sequences, 21% of them seen once, and the ten largest clones take approximately 15%. The TCR originated in a female donor with Graves disease. V usage is TRBV7-3 and J usage is TRBJ2-7, with TRBD2 as a possible D gene (5 bases). The input for sequencing was peripheral blood mononuclear cells (PBMCs), taken when the disease was refractory, from a patient treated with antithyroid drugs. CDR3 residues: CGAKPTSYLLSYEQYF. CDR3 nucleotides: TGTGGCGCCAAGCCCACTAGTTACCTCCTCTCCTACGAGCAGTACTTC. The full variable domain, with the rest looked up from reference TRBV7-3 and TRBJ2-7, is GAGVSQTPSNKVTEKGKYVELRCDPISGHTALYWYRQSLGQGPEFLIYFQGTGAADDSGLPNDRFFAVRPEGSVSTLKIQRTERGDSAVYLCGAKPTSYLLSYEQYFGPGTRLTVT.